The 3 T cell receptor beta chains presented below share a single source sample, sequenced in a study of CD8 T cells in Susac syndrome. RNA amounts of roughly 0.45 to 1 ug underwent reverse transcription with random hexamers. TCRdb used MiXCR to reprocess the immunoSEQ multiplex PCR reads, holding one entry per CDR3 protein. Of some 26,000 distinct CDR3 sequences listed, 85% to 95% are singletons. The sequenced sample was CD8+ T cells from PBMCs. The receptors were sampled from a human donor in good health.

This rearrangement joins TRBV5-4 to TRBJ2-3; 9 positions match TRBD1. V lost 2 bases to trimming and J lost 6 bases; unmatched junction nucleotides: 13. Germline CDR1 SGHNT, CDR2 YYREEE (reference sequence). The CDR3 length is 17 residues. CDR3 sequence (DNA): TGTGCCAGCAGCTTACGGACAGGGGATTTAATGATTGATACGCAGTATTTT. Residues: CASSLRTGDLMIDTQYF.

The rearrangement uses TRBV7-9 and TRBJ1-5; D may be TRBD1 (6 bases). V gave up 1 base and J gave up 1 base, with 8 bases separating them. CDR1 and CDR2 from the germline V gene are SEHNR and FQNEAQ (reference sequence). The CDR3 has 15 residues. The CDR3 nucleotides read TGTGCCAGCAGCTTAGAGGGGGGAAGCAATCAGCCCCAGCATTTT. It is translated as CASSLEGGSNQPQHF.

The DNA for the CDR3 is TGTGCCAGCAGTAACGGACCACTTTATGGCTACACCTTC. This translates into CASSNGPLYGYTF. V gene TRBV27 combines with J gene TRBJ1-2, with D unresolved. The germline V gene has CDR1 MNHEY and CDR2 SMNVEV (reference sequence). The ends were cut back, 5 bases at V and 5 bases at J, with 12 bases in the middle. The CDR3 runs 13 residues.